A selection of T cell receptor beta chains follows, all from one sample in a study of blood T cell repertoires in COVID-19. The method was immunoSEQ multiplex PCR; TCRdb's version includes in-frame clones alone and lacks a portion of them. The data contain over 200,000 clones, around nine tenths of them singletons. Sequences were obtained from peripheral blood. Source of these receptors: a man aged 55 to 70 who had recovered from COVID-19. Each CDR3 is given with its conserved first and last residue. Each record gives: CDR3 DNA, CDR3 protein, clone size, D gene, J gene, V gene. D genes are given only for firm matches. Not all rows give a size; the values are once, few, many and, for expanded clones, a class.

CDR3nt: TGTGCCAGCAGCCATACCCTCCGACCGGAGCTGAGCTCCTACGAGCAGTACTTC; CDR3aa: CASSHTLRPELSSYEQYF; abundance: NA; d_gene: NA; j_gene: TRBJ2-7; v_gene: TRBV14
CDR3nt: TGTGCCAGCAAAGGGACAGGGGGAATGAATGAGCAGTTCTTC; CDR3aa: CASKGTGGMNEQFF; abundance: NA; d_gene: TRBD1; j_gene: TRBJ2-1; v_gene: TRBV6-6
CDR3nt: TGTGCCAGCAGTTACAGCGGTACCTCCTACGAGCAGTACTTC; CDR3aa: CASSYSGTSYEQYF; abundance: NA; d_gene: NA; j_gene: TRBJ2-7; v_gene: TRBV27
CDR3nt: TGTGCCAGTACCCTAACGAGAGGGGGGGCACTGGCCGATAACACTGAAGCTTTCTTT; CDR3aa: CASTLTRGGALADNTEAFF; abundance: NA; d_gene: NA; j_gene: TRBJ1-1; v_gene: TRBV19
CDR3nt: TGCGCCAGCAGCCCCCACCTAGCGGGGGGATATGGCGGGGAGCTGTTTTTT; CDR3aa: CASSPHLAGGYGGELFF; abundance: NA; d_gene: TRBD2; j_gene: TRBJ2-2; v_gene: TRBV4-1
CDR3nt: TGTGCCAGCAGCCAAACAGGTTCCGAGACCCAGTACTTC; CDR3aa: CASSQTGSETQYF; abundance: NA; d_gene: NA; j_gene: TRBJ2-5; v_gene: TRBV7-3
CDR3nt: TGTGCCAGTAGTATAGATCGGGACAGAGGCTGGGAAGGAAACACCATATATTTT; CDR3aa: CASSIDRDRGWEGNTIYF; abundance: many; d_gene: TRBD1; j_gene: TRBJ1-3; v_gene: TRBV19
CDR3nt: TGTGCCAGCAGCTTAAACACAGATACGCAGTATTTT; CDR3aa: CASSLNTDTQYF; abundance: NA; d_gene: NA; j_gene: TRBJ2-3; v_gene: TRBV9
CDR3nt: TGTGCCAGCAGTGAAGGGACAAATAGAAACACCATATATTTT; CDR3aa: CASSEGTNRNTIYF; abundance: NA; d_gene: NA; j_gene: TRBJ1-3; v_gene: TRBV6-1
CDR3nt: TGTGCCAGCAGGAGGACCGGGACAGGGGCAGCACTTGATGGCTACACCTTC; CDR3aa: CASRRTGTGAALDGYTF; abundance: NA; d_gene: TRBD1; j_gene: TRBJ1-2; v_gene: TRBV25-1
CDR3nt: TGCAGCGTGGCTTCCCTGTCAGACTATGGCTACACCTTC; CDR3aa: CSVASLSDYGYTF; abundance: NA; d_gene: NA; j_gene: TRBJ1-2; v_gene: TRBV29-1
CDR3nt: TGTGCCAGCAGCCTCCAACAGGGGAACTACTATGGCTACACCTTC; CDR3aa: CASSLQQGNYYGYTF; abundance: NA; d_gene: TRBD1; j_gene: TRBJ1-2; v_gene: TRBV11-2
CDR3nt: TGTGCCAGCAGCCAAGGAGGAGCGGGGGGACACGGTGAGCAGTTCTTC; CDR3aa: CASSQGGAGGHGEQFF; abundance: few; d_gene: TRBD2; j_gene: TRBJ2-1; v_gene: TRBV4-2
CDR3nt: TGTGCCAGCAGTCTAACAGGGCTGGAGCAGTACTTC; CDR3aa: CASSLTGLEQYF; abundance: NA; d_gene: NA; j_gene: TRBJ2-7; v_gene: TRBV6-2/TRBV6-3
CDR3nt: TGCAGCGTTGAGCGAGGTCCCGGGACCCAGTACTTC; CDR3aa: CSVERGPGTQYF; abundance: NA; d_gene: NA; j_gene: TRBJ2-5; v_gene: TRBV29-1
CDR3nt: TGTGCCAGCCGGGGAAGGGCATCAGATACGCAGTATTTT; CDR3aa: CASRGRASDTQYF; abundance: NA; d_gene: NA; j_gene: TRBJ2-3; v_gene: TRBV19
CDR3nt: TGTGCCAGCACCCCGGGTAGGGGGTTTGGTAATGAAAAACTGTTTTTT; CDR3aa: CASTPGRGFGNEKLFF; abundance: NA; d_gene: NA; j_gene: TRBJ1-4; v_gene: TRBV5-4
CDR3nt: TGTGCCAGCAGTTTCTGGCAGGGGGGCACAGATACGCAGTATTTT; CDR3aa: CASSFWQGGTDTQYF; abundance: NA; d_gene: TRBD1; j_gene: TRBJ2-3; v_gene: TRBV27
CDR3nt: TGTGCCAGCAGCACCGCGACAAGTCAGGTCTCACCCCTCCACTTT; CDR3aa: CASSTATSQVSPLHF; abundance: few; d_gene: NA; j_gene: TRBJ1-6; v_gene: TRBV5-4
CDR3nt: TGTGCCAGCAGTTATGCAGGGAAAGAGACCCAGTACTTC; CDR3aa: CASSYAGKETQYF; abundance: NA; d_gene: NA; j_gene: TRBJ2-5; v_gene: TRBV25-1
CDR3nt: TGTGCCAGCAGCACAGACAGGGGAAGCAATCAGCCCCAGCATTTT; CDR3aa: CASSTDRGSNQPQHF; abundance: NA; d_gene: TRBD1; j_gene: TRBJ1-5; v_gene: TRBV5-6
CDR3nt: TGTGCCAGCAGCACCAGCCAGGGTCCGGATGAGCAGTTCTTC; CDR3aa: CASSTSQGPDEQFF; abundance: NA; d_gene: NA; j_gene: TRBJ2-1; v_gene: TRBV9
CDR3nt: TGTGCCAGCACGGAGCGGGGGGTCCAAGAGACCCAGTACTTC; CDR3aa: CASTERGVQETQYF; abundance: NA; d_gene: TRBD2; j_gene: TRBJ2-5; v_gene: TRBV6-5
CDR3nt: TGTGCCAGCAGCTCAACCCCAGGCGGGGGCTATGGCTACACCTTC; CDR3aa: CASSSTPGGGYGYTF; abundance: NA; d_gene: NA; j_gene: TRBJ1-2; v_gene: TRBV7-2
CDR3nt: TGTGCCAGCAGCTCGGGACTAGCGATTCCCGGGGAGCTGTTTTTT; CDR3aa: CASSSGLAIPGELFF; abundance: once; d_gene: TRBD2; j_gene: TRBJ2-2; v_gene: TRBV7-3
CDR3nt: TGTGCCAGCAGCTTGGGGACTAGCGGGGGGCCTACAAGGCAGTTCTTC; CDR3aa: CASSLGTSGGPTRQFF; abundance: NA; d_gene: TRBD2; j_gene: TRBJ2-1; v_gene: TRBV5-4
CDR3nt: TGTGCCAGCAGCCAGGCCGGGACAGGGAGCTCCTACGAGCAGTACTTC; CDR3aa: CASSQAGTGSSYEQYF; abundance: NA; d_gene: TRBD1; j_gene: TRBJ2-7; v_gene: TRBV14
CDR3nt: TGTGCCAGCAGCCAGGAGGGCGGCGGTTCCAATGAGCAGTTCTTC; CDR3aa: CASSQEGGGSNEQFF; abundance: NA; d_gene: NA; j_gene: TRBJ2-1; v_gene: TRBV13
CDR3nt: TGCGCCAGCAGCTTGGTAGTGACAGAGACGCAGTATTTT; CDR3aa: CASSLVVTETQYF; abundance: NA; d_gene: NA; j_gene: TRBJ2-3; v_gene: TRBV5-1
CDR3nt: TGTGCCAGTAGTACCGGTCCGACAGGGTCAACTTATAATGAAAAACTGTTTTTT; CDR3aa: CASSTGPTGSTYNEKLFF; abundance: few; d_gene: TRBD1; j_gene: TRBJ1-4; v_gene: TRBV19
CDR3nt: TGTGCCAGCAAAGACAGGGAAGGGGATGGCTACACCTTC; CDR3aa: CASKDREGDGYTF; abundance: many; d_gene: TRBD1; j_gene: TRBJ1-2; v_gene: TRBV27
CDR3nt: TGTGCCAGTAGTAAGGGACTAGCGGGAGGCCTTAACACCGGGGAGCTGTTTTTT; CDR3aa: CASSKGLAGGLNTGELFF; abundance: NA; d_gene: TRBD2; j_gene: TRBJ2-2; v_gene: TRBV19
CDR3nt: TGTGCCAGCAGTTTCACAACCCGGGGGAGGTGGACTGAAGCTTTCTTT; CDR3aa: CASSFTTRGRWTEAFF; abundance: NA; d_gene: NA; j_gene: TRBJ1-1; v_gene: TRBV27
CDR3nt: TGTGCCATCAGTGACGACAGTTCCTACGAGCAGTACTTC; CDR3aa: CAISDDSSYEQYF; abundance: NA; d_gene: NA; j_gene: TRBJ2-7; v_gene: TRBV10-3
CDR3nt: TGTGCCAGTAGTATACCAGGACAGGGGAGGGAGACCCAGTACTTC; CDR3aa: CASSIPGQGRETQYF; abundance: NA; d_gene: TRBD1; j_gene: TRBJ2-5; v_gene: TRBV19
CDR3nt: TGTGCCAGCAGTCCATTCATCGGGAGGGATGCGGCCGAGCAGTACTTC; CDR3aa: CASSPFIGRDAAEQYF; abundance: NA; d_gene: TRBD2; j_gene: TRBJ2-7; v_gene: TRBV27